This TCR beta chain was sequenced during a study of early T cells in non-severe SARS-CoV-2 infection. Study in general: The sequenced material was bulk RNA from unsorted whole blood, and its chains were unpaired.

Individual cDNA molecules received unique molecular identifiers during library preparation. MiXCR, applied by TCRdb to the 5' RACE reads, yields one record per CDR3 protein. The profile covers under 70,000 distinct CDR3 sequences, with over 9.5% appearing a single time and 7.5% to 10% taken by the ten largest. Germline-derived CDR1 and CDR2 are SEHNR and FQNEAQ (reference sequence). V was clipped by 3 bases and J by 1 base, with 13 bases between them. The CDR3 runs to 15 residues. Overall study results and limits: Private and CD4 specificities were missed by VDJdb matching, skewed to anti-spike CD8.

This clonotype was counted many times. What it recognizes is unknown. This TCR came from an adult who was a healthcare worker with PCR-confirmed SARS-CoV-2 infection or an uninfected control (not recorded which). J is TRBJ2-7 and V is TRBV7-9; D remains unclear. The sequencing input was whole blood. CDR3 bases: TGTGCCAGCAGCTTGGCCGGGCGGCGTTCCTACGAGCAGTACTTC. Amino acid sequence: CASSLAGRRSYEQYF.